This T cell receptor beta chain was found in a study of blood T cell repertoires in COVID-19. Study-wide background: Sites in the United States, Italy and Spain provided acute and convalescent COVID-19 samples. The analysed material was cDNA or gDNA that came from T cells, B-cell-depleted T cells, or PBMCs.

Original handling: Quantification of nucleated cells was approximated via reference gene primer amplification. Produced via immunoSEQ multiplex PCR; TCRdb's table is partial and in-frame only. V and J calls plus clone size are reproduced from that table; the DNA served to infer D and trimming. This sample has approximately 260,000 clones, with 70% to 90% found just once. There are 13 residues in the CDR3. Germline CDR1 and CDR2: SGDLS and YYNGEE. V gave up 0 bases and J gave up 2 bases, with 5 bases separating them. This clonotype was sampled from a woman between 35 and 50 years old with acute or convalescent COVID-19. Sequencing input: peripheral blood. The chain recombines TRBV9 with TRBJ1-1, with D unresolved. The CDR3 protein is CASSVGPNTEAFF. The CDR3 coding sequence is TGTGCCAGCAGCGTAGGGCCAAACACTGAAGCTTTCTTT.